This is a list of T cell receptor beta chains from one sample in a study of post-analysis software for immune sequencing data. MiXCR, run by TCRdb on the PCR reads, gives a single entry per CDR3 protein. The sample gives approximately 630,000 distinct CDR3 sequences, roughly three fifths of which show up once; about 11% is in the top ten. Sequencing used blood. The receptors come from a girl aged 2 to 9 with multiple sclerosis. Both conserved end residues are part of each CDR3. D genes are given only for firm matches. Only part of the rows carry a size: once, few, many, or a class if the clone is expanded.

j_gene | v_gene | d_gene | abundance | CDR3aa | CDR3nt
TRBJ2-2 | TRBV24-1 | NA | few | CATSRLDTGELFF | TGTGCCACCAGTAGGCTAGACACCGGGGAGCTGTTTTTT
TRBJ2-7 | TRBV20-1 | TRBD2 | NA | CSAAALPGTSHEQYF | TGCAGTGCTGCCGCTCTTCCTGGGACTAGCCACGAGCAGTACTTC
TRBJ2-1 | TRBV20-1 | TRBD2 | few | CSASAGDYYNEQFF | TGCAGTGCTAGTGCGGGAGATTACTACAATGAGCAGTTCTTC
TRBJ2-7 | TRBV24-1 | TRBD1 | NA | CATSDSRTGGYEQYF | TGTGCCACCAGTGATTCGCGGACAGGGGGATACGAGCAGTACTTC
TRBJ2-3 | TRBV20-1 | NA | NA | CSAKVTGLALTDTQYF | TGCAGTGCTAAAGTTACGGGACTGGCTCTCACAGATACGCAGTATTTT
TRBJ1-4 | TRBV5-1 | NA | NA | CASSGATNEKLFF | TGCGCCAGCAGCGGGGCAACTAATGAAAAACTGTTTTTT
TRBJ2-2 | TRBV6-1 | NA | NA | CASSQTHPGPAINTGELFF | TGTGCCAGCAGTCAGACCCACCCGGGACCGGCTATCAACACCGGGGAGCTGTTTTTT
TRBJ2-3 | TRBV7-6 | NA | few | CASSLDHTDTQYF | TGTGCCAGCAGCTTAGACCACACAGATACGCAGTATTTT
TRBJ2-2 | TRBV7-6 | TRBD1 | NA | CASSLSGGTGELFF | TGTGCCAGCAGCTTATCAGGGGGCACCGGGGAGCTGTTTTTT
TRBJ2-3 | TRBV20-1 | NA | NA | CSASVPPVQYF | TGCAGTGCTAGCGTCCCTCCTGTGCAGTATTTT
TRBJ1-6 | TRBV6-6 | NA | NA | CASTLLGGRDNSPLHF | TGTGCCAGCACCCTACTGGGCGGTCGGGATAATTCACCCCTCCACTTT
TRBJ1-2 | TRBV6-1 | NA | few | CASIVDRIYGYTF | TGTGCCAGCATTGTAGACAGAATCTATGGCTACACCTTC
TRBJ2-7 | TRBV9 | NA | once | CASSYTPDGLGEQYF | TGTGCCAGCAGCTACACACCGGACGGTCTTGGAGAGCAGTACTTC
TRBJ2-7 | TRBV29-1 | NA | NA | CSVGQGEIYEQYF | TGCAGCGTGGGACAAGGGGAAATCTACGAGCAGTACTTC
TRBJ1-2 | TRBV4-3 | NA | NA | CASSQDGLRGYTF | TGCGCCAGCAGCCAAGATGGTTTGAGGGGCTACACCTTC
TRBJ2-5 | TRBV20-1 | NA | few | CSARASEETQYF | TGCAGTGCTAGAGCGTCGGAAGAGACCCAGTACTTC
TRBJ2-7 | TRBV20-1 | NA | NA | CSARVLISYEQYF | TGCAGTGCTAGAGTCCTAATATCCTACGAGCAGTACTTC
TRBJ1-5 | TRBV10-3 | TRBD1 | NA | CAISEWGQDNQPQHF | TGTGCCATCAGTGAGTGGGGACAGGATAATCAGCCCCAGCATTTT
TRBJ2-1 | TRBV20-1 | NA | NA | CSAAAPGNEQFF | TGCAGTGCCGCGGCCCCCGGCAATGAGCAGTTCTTC
TRBJ2-3 | TRBV10-1 | NA | few | CASQRTRGPSTDTQYF | TGCGCCAGCCAGAGGACGCGGGGGCCTAGCACAGATACGCAGTATTTT
TRBJ1-1 | TRBV6-2/TRBV6-3 | TRBD1 | NA | CASSRRDRGFEAFF | TGTGCCAGCAGTCGCCGGGACAGGGGCTTTGAAGCTTTCTTT
TRBJ2-5 | TRBV7-2 | TRBD2 | few | CASSLVKGRGVQETQYF | TGTGCCAGCAGCTTAGTTAAGGGGCGGGGGGTCCAAGAGACCCAGTACTTC
TRBJ2-1 | TRBV7-8 | TRBD2 | few | CASSRGLAGGHEQFF | TGTGCCAGCAGCCGTGGACTAGCGGGGGGACATGAGCAGTTCTTC
TRBJ2-2 | TRBV12-3/TRBV12-4 | TRBD1 | NA | CASYYRGLTGELFF | TGTGCCAGCTATTACAGGGGGCTTACCGGGGAGCTGTTTTTT
TRBJ2-1 | TRBV6-1 | TRBD1 | NA | CASSEDRGDSYNEQFF | TGTGCCAGCAGTGAAGACAGGGGTGACTCCTACAATGAGCAGTTCTTC
TRBJ2-5 | TRBV7-7 | NA | NA | CASSLGLLKQETQYF | TGTGCTAGCAGCTTAGGGCTCCTCAAACAAGAGACCCAGTACTTC
TRBJ2-2 | TRBV5-1 | NA | NA | CASSLRQNTGELFF | TGTGCCAGCAGCTTAAGACAGAACACCGGGGAGCTGTTTTTT
TRBJ1-1 | TRBV29-1 | TRBD1 | NA | CSANGQASNTEAFF | TGCAGCGCCAATGGACAGGCTAGTAACACTGAAGCTTTCTTT
TRBJ2-4 | TRBV21-1 | NA | NA | CASTTFYVFLAKNIQYF | TGTGCCAGCACCACATTCTACGTATTCCTAGCCAAAAACATTCAGTACTTC
TRBJ2-1 | TRBV5-1 | TRBD1 | NA | CASTRGTGYDEQFF | TGCGCCAGCACCCGCGGGACAGGGTACGATGAGCAGTTCTTC
TRBJ1-5 | TRBV10-3 | NA | NA | CAIMAGLNQPQHF | TGTGCCATCATGGCAGGGTTAAATCAGCCCCAGCATTTT
TRBJ2-3 | TRBV20-1 | TRBD1 | NA | CSAPTRTGYTDTQYF | TGCAGTGCCCCAACCCGGACAGGGTACACAGATACGCAGTATTTT
TRBJ2-5 | TRBV20-1 | NA | NA | CSARSTTETQYF | TGCAGTGCTAGATCGACGACTGAGACCCAGTACTTC
TRBJ2-7 | TRBV5-4 | NA | NA | CASSPLDTTTEQYF | TGTGCCAGCAGTCCTCTAGACACAACTACGGAGCAGTACTTC
TRBJ2-1 | TRBV10-3 | NA | few | CAISEGRGRYNEQFF | TGTGCCATCAGTGAGGGCCGGGGGCGCTACAATGAGCAGTTCTTC
TRBJ2-3 | TRBV12-3/TRBV12-4 | TRBD2 | NA | CASSFQRGYTDTQYF | TGTGCCAGCAGTTTCCAGCGGGGATACACAGATACGCAGTATTTT
TRBJ2-2 | TRBV12-3/TRBV12-4 | TRBD2 | few | CASSFPGGSAGELFF | TGTGCCAGCAGTTTCCCTGGCGGGAGTGCCGGGGAGCTGTTTTTT
TRBJ2-1 | TRBV20-1 | NA | few | CSAEPEVGSYNEQFF | TGCAGTGCCGAGCCGGAGGTTGGCTCCTACAATGAGCAGTTCTTC
TRBJ1-4 | TRBV7-3 | NA | NA | CASSLSGRTNEKLFF | TGTGCCAGCAGCTTAAGTGGACGGACTAATGAAAAACTGTTTTTT
TRBJ2-1 | TRBV24-1 | NA | NA | CATSDRLEGPYNEQFF | TGTGCCACCAGTGATAGGCTGGAGGGACCCTACAATGAGCAGTTCTTC
TRBJ2-1 | TRBV3-1 | TRBD1 | NA | CASSARTGGYNEQFF | TGTGCCAGCAGCGCAAGGACAGGGGGTTACAATGAGCAGTTCTTC
TRBJ2-4 | TRBV7-2 | TRBD1 | NA | CASSPAPGQGVDIQYF | TGTGCCAGCAGCCCGGCTCCGGGACAGGGGGTGGACATTCAGTACTTC
TRBJ1-2 | TRBV5-6 | NA | few | CASSLRVALSSGYTF | TGTGCCAGCAGCTTGCGTGTGGCCCTATCTAGTGGCTACACCTTC
TRBJ2-3 | TRBV12-3/TRBV12-4 | NA | few | CASSPWTPTDTQYF | TGTGCCAGCAGTCCCTGGACCCCCACAGATACGCAGTATTTT
TRBJ2-5 | TRBV29-1 | TRBD1 | NA | CSVHESGTGGGETQYF | TGCAGCGTCCATGAATCCGGGACAGGGGGCGGGGAGACCCAGTACTTC
TRBJ1-2 | TRBV5-1 | TRBD1 | NA | CASSSLDRGQRGYTF | TGCGCCAGCAGCTCGCTTGACAGGGGGCAACGTGGCTACACCTTC
TRBJ2-1 | TRBV20-1 | TRBD2 | once | CSAVLAGDRNEQFF | TGCAGTGCTGTACTAGCGGGAGATAGAAATGAGCAGTTCTTC
TRBJ1-1 | TRBV10-3 | TRBD1 | NA | CAITPGGGLATEAFF | TGTGCCATCACCCCAGGGGGGGGCCTCGCGACTGAAGCTTTCTTT
TRBJ1-2 | TRBV25-1 | NA | NA | CASSEVSGYGYTF | TGTGCCAGCAGTGAGGTGTCAGGGTATGGCTACACCTTC
TRBJ2-1 | TRBV20-1 | NA | NA | CSARDGENSYYNEQFF | TGCAGTGCTAGAGATGGTGAGAATAGTTATTACAATGAGCAGTTCTTC
TRBJ2-3 | TRBV18 | TRBD2 | NA | CASSPLTGGADTQYF | TGTGCCAGCTCACCTCTGACGGGAGGGGCAGATACGCAGTATTTT
TRBJ2-3 | TRBV19 | TRBD2 | few | CASRSGADTQYF | TGTGCCAGTAGGAGCGGGGCAGATACGCAGTATTTT
TRBJ2-1 | TRBV7-6 | TRBD2 | many | CASSLAGTSGSWDYNEQFF | TGTGCCAGCAGCTTAGCTGGGACTAGCGGGAGCTGGGACTACAATGAGCAGTTCTTC
TRBJ1-5 | TRBV24-1 | NA | few | CATSDLDGTYNQPQHF | TGTGCCACCAGTGATCTTGACGGGACCTACAATCAGCCCCAGCATTTT
TRBJ2-5 | TRBV7-9 | TRBD2 | NA | CASSGRLAGGPQETQYF | TGTGCCAGCAGCGGCAGACTAGCGGGAGGACCCCAAGAGACCCAGTACTTC
TRBJ2-1 | TRBV6-2/TRBV6-3 | NA | few | CASSILAALGNEQFF | TGTGCCAGCAGTATATTAGCTGCCCTAGGGAATGAGCAGTTCTTC
TRBJ2-5 | TRBV12-3/TRBV12-4 | TRBD2 | NA | CASSLRLLAGEMETQHF | TGTGCCAGCAGTCTCCGACTACTAGCGGGAGAGATGGAGACCCAGCACTTC
TRBJ1-5 | TRBV20-1 | NA | NA | CSARDRGGDNSNQPQHF | TGCAGTGCTAGAGATAGGGGCGGGGATAATAGCAATCAGCCCCAGCATTTT
TRBJ2-5 | TRBV6-5 | NA | NA | CASSYSNPLDGVRGQETQYF | TGTGCCAGCAGTTACTCGAATCCTTTGGATGGGGTTAGAGGGCAAGAGACCCAGTACTTC